These 9 T cell receptor beta chains share one sample of origin, sequenced in a study of CD4 T cells in relation to SARS-CoV-2 and coronaviruses. Before the COVID-19 pandemic, during about 2011-2018, CD4+ T cells were taken from unexposed donors. After less than 11 days of culture, CD4+ T cells were isolated. The assay was immunoSEQ multiplex PCR, and TCRdb's table has in-frame clones only and misses some. The table shows approximately 20,000 clones, with around 70% occurring only once. Antigens of these TCRs are unknown. The sample taken for sequencing was CD4+ T cells from PBMCs, cultured in vitro. These receptors came from a human donor in good health.

V gene TRBV29-1 combines with J gene TRBJ2-3; D is perhaps TRBD2 (6 bases). Germline CDR1 reads SQVTM; CDR2 reads ANQGSEA. The ends were cut back, 4 bases at V and 5 bases at J, with 7 bases in the middle. The CDR3 has 11 amino acids. The CDR3 here is CSVGRGDTQYF. CDR3 DNA sequence: TGCAGCGTTGGGAGGGGAGATACGCAGTATTTT.

This rearrangement joins TRBV6-5 to TRBJ2-5, with D uncertain. The V gene lost 0 bases and the J gene lost 4 bases, with 9 bases spanning the gap. The germline V gene has CDR1 MNHEY and CDR2 SVGAGI. This CDR3 is built from 14 residues. Written as DNA, the CDR3 is TGTGCCAGCAGTTACTCAGGGCGGAGAGAGACCCAGTACTTC. Residues: CASSYSGRRETQYF.

The V call is TRBV7-3, the J call TRBJ2-7; no clear D. The germline V and J ends were trimmed by 3 bases and 1 base, with 13 bases remaining between them. In germline, CDR1 is SGHTA, CDR2 FQGTGA. CDR3 size: 15 residues. CDR3 sequence (DNA): TGTGCCAGCAGCTTGCCTAGTTACGGTTCCTACGAGCAGTACTTC. Protein product: CASSLPSYGSYEQYF.

This clone was recorded a few times. The J gene is TRBJ2-7, the V gene TRBV7-2; 10 bases are shared with TRBD2. Germline CDR1 is SGHTA and CDR2 is FQGNSA. V lost 2 bases to trimming and J lost 4 bases; unmatched junction nucleotides: 8. There are 16 residues in the CDR3. The CDR3, as DNA: TGTGCCAGCAGCTTAAATCCTAGCGGGAGTAAGTACGAGCAGTACTTC. Translated: CASSLNPSGSKYEQYF.

This rearrangement joins TRBV12-2 to TRBJ2-1; the D call TRBD2 from the table was never checked on the DNA. TRBV12-2 is annotated as a pseudogene. CDR3 length: 19 residues. The CDR3 DNA reads TGTGCAAGTCGCTTATTTCCTAGCGGGAGGGCCAGGGCCTACAATGAGCAGTTCTTC. This sequence encodes CASRLFPSGRARAYNEQFF.

The chain uses TRBV24-1 and TRBJ2-1; D call uncertain. Trimming shortened V by 3 bases and J by 7 bases, and 9 bases separated the two germline ends. The CDR3 is 13 residues long. CDR1 and CDR2 (germline): KGHDR, SFDVKD. Here the CDR3 DNA reads TGTGCCACCAGTGATACCGTGGGGAATGAGCAGTTCTTC. It yields the protein CATSDTVGNEQFF.

The V call is TRBV19, the J call TRBJ2-2; D is perhaps TRBD1 (6 bases). This CDR3 is built from 16 residues. Per germline, CDR1 LNHDA and CDR2 SQIVND (reference sequence). V was cut by 1 base and J by 4 bases, with 13 bases left in between. The DNA for the CDR3 is TGTGCCAGTAGTATAGTTCGTCAGGGGTTCACCGGGGAGCTGTTTTTT. Its translation: CASSIVRQGFTGELFF.

This clone appeared a few times. The chain is built from TRBV4-1 and TRBJ1-1, with a tentative D call TRBD1 (5 bases). The CDR3 is 16 amino acids. Germline CDR1 MGHRA, CDR2 YSYEKL. Trimming pared 3 bases from V and 6 bases from J, leaving 20 bases between. CDR3 DNA: TGCGCCAGCAGCCACCTATTCGCGGCAGGGAAGGCTGAAGCTTTCTTT. Amino acid sequence: CASSHLFAAGKAEAFF.

The gene calls are TRBV2 and TRBJ1-1; the D is unclear. Per germline, CDR1 SNHLY and CDR2 FYNNEI. The CDR3 sequence is 15 residues long. V was pared by 5 bases and J by 1 base, with 14 bases between. The CDR3 DNA is TGTGCCAGCAGTTCTAGGGCAGGAGAGAACACTGAAGCTTTCTTT. As protein: CASSSRAGENTEAFF. Full variable domain (remainder filled in from reference TRBV2 and TRBJ1-1): EPEVTQTPSHQVTQMGQEVILRCVPISNHLYFYWYRQILGQKVEFLVSFYNNEISEKSEIFDDQFSVERPDGSNFTLKIRSTKLEDSAMYFCASSSRAGENTEAFFGQGTRLTVV.